This T cell receptor beta chain is drawn from a study of OX40 agonist ivuxolimab in advanced cancers. Study overall: The patients got ivuxolimab, which is an agonistic anti-OX40 (CD134) antibody.

Data came from immunoSEQ multiplex PCR; TCRdb stores just in-frame clones and leaves some out. The sample has 60,000 to 85,000 clones; around 94% are singletons. Findings of the study overall: More expanded clones were seen, on average, in CD8+ T cells than in CD4+.

With respect to this clone: What it binds is unknown.

Germline V CDR1 and CDR2: LNHDA, SQIVND (reference sequence). The CDR3 has 16 amino acids. Trimming cost V 3 bases and J 5 bases, with 19 bases left between them. The chain joins TRBV19 to TRBJ1-2; D gene ambiguous. The sample in question was CD4+ or CD8+ T cells sorted from blood, obtained in a trial of the OX40 agonist ivuxolimab. The clonotype was recovered from an adult with an advanced solid tumor such as melanoma, head and neck, liver or kidney cancer. DNA of the CDR3: TGTGCCAGTAGTATTGGTCTTCGGGGTACTGGTTATGGCTACACCTTC. This encodes CASSIGLRGTGYGYTF. Full variable domain (outside the CDR3, taken from reference TRBV19 and TRBJ1-2): DGGITQSPKYLFRKEGQNVTLSCEQNLNHDAMYWYRQDPGQGLRLIYYSQIVNDFQKGDIAEGYSVSREKKESFPLTVTSAQKNPTAFYLCASSIGLRGTGYGYTFGSGTRLTVV.